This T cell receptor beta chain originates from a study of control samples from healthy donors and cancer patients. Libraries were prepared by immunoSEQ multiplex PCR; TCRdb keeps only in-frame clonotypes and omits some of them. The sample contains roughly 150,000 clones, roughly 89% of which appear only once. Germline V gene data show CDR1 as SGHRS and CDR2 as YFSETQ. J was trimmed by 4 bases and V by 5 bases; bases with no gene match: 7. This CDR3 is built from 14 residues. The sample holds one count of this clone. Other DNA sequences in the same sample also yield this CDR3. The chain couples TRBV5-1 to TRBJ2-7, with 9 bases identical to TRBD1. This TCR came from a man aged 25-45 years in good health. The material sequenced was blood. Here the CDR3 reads CASSRGTGSYEQYF. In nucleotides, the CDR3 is TGCGCCAGCAGTAGAGGGACAGGGTCGTACGAGCAGTACTTC.